Sequencing of this TCR beta chain was carried out in a study of T cell repertoires in cytomegalovirus infection. Across the study: It was the public TCR beta signatures that indicated both CMV infection and matching HLA type.

TCRdb called the reads again in MiXCR, with one record for every CDR3 protein. The sample contains roughly 120,000 distinct CDR3 sequences, 32% of which appear only once. The CDR3 is made up of 16 amino acids. Germline-derived CDR1 and CDR2 are SGHTA and FQGNSA. J was trimmed by 8 bases and V by 5 bases; bases with no gene match: 11. This clonotype has ten or more counts. The antigen is undetermined. Notes on the study in general: Dominating the ex vivo response were HLA-C-restricted CMV-specific TCR beta clonotypes. Individuals carrying CMV plus the relevant HLA were identified by cumulative frequency of public TCR beta families.

The receptor's source is a human donor in good health (CMV status not recorded). Some clones in this sample may be carry-over from other donors' samples. The specimen was CD8+ T cells from cultured PBMCs, collected from culture after CMV antigen stimulation. The V call is TRBV7-2, the J call TRBJ2-1, with 11 bases identical to TRBD2. This chain's CDR3 is CASSDTGTSGEDEQFF. CDR3 bases: TGTGCCAGCAGCGACACCGGGACTAGCGGTGAGGATGAGCAGTTCTTC.